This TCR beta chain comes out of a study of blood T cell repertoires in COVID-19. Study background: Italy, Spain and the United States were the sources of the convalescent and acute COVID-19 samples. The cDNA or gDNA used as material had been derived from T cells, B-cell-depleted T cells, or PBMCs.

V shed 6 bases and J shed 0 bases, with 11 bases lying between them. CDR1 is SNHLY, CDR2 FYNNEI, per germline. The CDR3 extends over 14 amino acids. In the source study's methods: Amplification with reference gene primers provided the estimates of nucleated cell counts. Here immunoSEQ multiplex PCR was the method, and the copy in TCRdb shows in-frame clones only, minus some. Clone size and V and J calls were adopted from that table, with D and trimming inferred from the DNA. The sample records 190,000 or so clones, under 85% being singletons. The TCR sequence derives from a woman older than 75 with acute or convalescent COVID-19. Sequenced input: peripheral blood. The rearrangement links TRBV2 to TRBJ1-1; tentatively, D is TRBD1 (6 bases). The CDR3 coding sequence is TGTGCCAGCAGAAGACAGGTCATGAACACTGAAGCTTTCTTT. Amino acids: CASRRQVMNTEAFF.